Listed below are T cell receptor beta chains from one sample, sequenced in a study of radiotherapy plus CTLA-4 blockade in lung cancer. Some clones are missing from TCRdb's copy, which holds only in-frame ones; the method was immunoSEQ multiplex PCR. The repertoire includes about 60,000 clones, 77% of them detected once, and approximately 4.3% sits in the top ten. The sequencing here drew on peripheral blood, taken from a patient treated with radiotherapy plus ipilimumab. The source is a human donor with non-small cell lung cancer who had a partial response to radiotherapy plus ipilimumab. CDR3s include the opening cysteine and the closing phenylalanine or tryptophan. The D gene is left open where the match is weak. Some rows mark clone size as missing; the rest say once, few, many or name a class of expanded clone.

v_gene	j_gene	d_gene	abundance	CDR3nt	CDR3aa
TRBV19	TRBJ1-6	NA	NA	TGTGCCAGTAGTAGCCCCCGGGGAGCTGTCGATAATTCACCCCTCCACTTT	CASSSPRGAVDNSPLHF
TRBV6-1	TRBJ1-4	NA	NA	TGTGCCAGCAGTGCAGGGGTTACGACTAATGAAAAACTGTTTTTT	CASSAGVTTNEKLFF
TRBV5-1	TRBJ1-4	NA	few	TGCGCCAGCAGAGGGGGTGGGAATGAAAAACTGTTTTTT	CASRGGGNEKLFF
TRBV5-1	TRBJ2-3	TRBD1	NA	TGCGCCAGCAGCCCTGGACAGGTAGATACGCAGTATTTT	CASSPGQVDTQYF
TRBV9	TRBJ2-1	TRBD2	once	TGTGCCAGCAGCGTAGGAGTCGGCGGGGGCTACAATGAGCAGTTCTTC	CASSVGVGGGYNEQFF
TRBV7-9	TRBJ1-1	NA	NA	TGTGCCAGCAGCCCACCGGGACTCTACACTGAAGCTTTCTTT	CASSPPGLYTEAFF
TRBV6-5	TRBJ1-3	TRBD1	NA	TGTGCCAGCAGTTACTCCGGGACAGGGGTTGGAAACACCATATATTTT	CASSYSGTGVGNTIYF
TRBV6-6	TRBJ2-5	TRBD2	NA	TGTGCCAGCATCTCCCTAGCGGGGGGCGGAGAGACCCAGTACTTC	CASISLAGGGETQYF
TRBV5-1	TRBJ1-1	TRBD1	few	TGCGCCAGCAGCCCGGAGACAGGGGCCAACACTGAAGCTTTCTTT	CASSPETGANTEAFF
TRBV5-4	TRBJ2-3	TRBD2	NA	TGTGCCAGCAGCGCGGGGACTAGCTCTAGCACAGATACGCAGTATTTT	CASSAGTSSSTDTQYF
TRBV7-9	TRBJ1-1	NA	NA	TGTGCCAGCAGCTTAATTGTAGCCACTGAAGCTTTCTTT	CASSLIVATEAFF
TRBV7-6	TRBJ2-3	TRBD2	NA	TGTGCCAGCAGCTTAGTAGCTAGCGGGCCCCGAGATACGCAGTATTTT	CASSLVASGPRDTQYF
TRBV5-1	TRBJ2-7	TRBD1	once	TGCGCCAGCAGCTTGGGGGGACAGAGTACCTACGAGCAGTACTTC	CASSLGGQSTYEQYF
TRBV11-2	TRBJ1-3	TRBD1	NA	TGTGCCATCCAGGGGGCGTCTGGAAACACCATATATTTT	CAIQGASGNTIYF
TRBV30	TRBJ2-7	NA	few	TGTGCCTGGAGCCCCGCGGGACTCTACGAGCAGTACTTC	CAWSPAGLYEQYF
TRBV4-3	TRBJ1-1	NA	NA	TGCGCCAGCAGCCAAGATCTTGACAGTATGTTGGCTTTCTTT	CASSQDLDSMLAFF
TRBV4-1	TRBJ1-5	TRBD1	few	TGCGCCAGCAGCCAAGGTCCGGGACAGGGGGCGGGTCAGCCCCAGCATTTT	CASSQGPGQGAGQPQHF
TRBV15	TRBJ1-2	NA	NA	TGTGCCACCAGCAGAGCCAGCAGGGGCGTCTATGGCTACACCTTC	CATSRASRGVYGYTF
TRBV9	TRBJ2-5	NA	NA	TGTGCCAGCAGCCCTTGGGGGGATAACCAAGAGACCCAGTACTTC	CASSPWGDNQETQYF
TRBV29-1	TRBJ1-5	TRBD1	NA	TGCAGCGTCCGGACAGGTTATAGCAATCAGCCCCAGCATTTT	CSVRTGYSNQPQHF
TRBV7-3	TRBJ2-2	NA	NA	TGTGCCAGCAGCCGGACAGACAACACCGGGGAGCTGTTTTTT	CASSRTDNTGELFF
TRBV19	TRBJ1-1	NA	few	TGTGCCAGTAGTATAGGACAGGTGACACAGAACACTGAAGCTTTCTTT	CASSIGQVTQNTEAFF
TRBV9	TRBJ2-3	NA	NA	TGTGCCAGCAGCCCTTGGGAGAGGGTAACAGATACGCAGTATTTT	CASSPWERVTDTQYF
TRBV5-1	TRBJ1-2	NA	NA	TGCGCCAGCAGCTTGGGGGCGGACAGAAACTATGGCTACACCTTC	CASSLGADRNYGYTF
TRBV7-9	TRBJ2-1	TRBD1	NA	TGTGCCAGCAGCCCGAGACAGGGGGCGGGTAATGAGCAGTTCTTC	CASSPRQGAGNEQFF
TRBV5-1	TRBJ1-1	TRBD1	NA	TGCGCCAGCAGCTGGATGGGGACAGGGGGAGTGGGCACTGAAGCTTTCTTT	CASSWMGTGGVGTEAFF
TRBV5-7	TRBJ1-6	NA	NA	TGTGCCAGCAGCTTGCGGTTGAGGAAAAAGTTATCCTATAATTCACCCCTCCACTTT	CASSLRLRKKLSYNSPLHF
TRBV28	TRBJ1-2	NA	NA	TGTGCCAGCAGTTTCCCACCGACAGGTTATGGCTACACCTTC	CASSFPPTGYGYTF
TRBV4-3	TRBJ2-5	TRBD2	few	TGCGCCAGCAGCCAAGAAGTAGGACTAGCGAAAGAGACCCAGTACTTC	CASSQEVGLAKETQYF
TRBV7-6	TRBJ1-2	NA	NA	TGTGCCAGCAGCTTAGACGGGGTGGGCTACACCTTC	CASSLDGVGYTF
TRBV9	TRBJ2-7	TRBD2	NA	TGTGCCAGCAGCTCCCGTTTCTCTAGCGGGGGAACCTACGAGCAGTACTTC	CASSSRFSSGGTYEQYF
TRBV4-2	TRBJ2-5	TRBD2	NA	TGTGCCAGCAGCCAAGTAACGGGGGGGGGCTTAGAGACCCAGTACTTC	CASSQVTGGGLETQYF
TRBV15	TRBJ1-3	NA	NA	TGTGCCACCAGCCCCGACAGCTCTGGAAACACCATATATTTT	CATSPDSSGNTIYF
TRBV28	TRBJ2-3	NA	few	TGTGCCAGCAGTTTCGGGTACGGCACAGATACGCAGTATTTT	CASSFGYGTDTQYF
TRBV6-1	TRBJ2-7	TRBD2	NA	TGTGCCACCCAGACTAGCGGGGGCCACGAGCAGTACTTC	CATQTSGGHEQYF
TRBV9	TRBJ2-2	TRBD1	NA	TGTGCCAGCAGCGTAGTTGGACAGGGCCACACCGGGGAGCTGTTTTTT	CASSVVGQGHTGELFF
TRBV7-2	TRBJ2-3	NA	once	TGTGCCAGCAGCTTAGGAGGCAGGGCCACAGATACGCAGTATTTT	CASSLGGRATDTQYF
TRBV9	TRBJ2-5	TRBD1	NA	TGTGCCAGCAGCGGCGGGACAGGTCTTTTGGAGACCCAGTACTTC	CASSGGTGLLETQYF
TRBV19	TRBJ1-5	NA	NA	TGTGCCAGTAGTATAGGGGGGCAGAGCAATCAGCCCCAGCATTTT	CASSIGGQSNQPQHF
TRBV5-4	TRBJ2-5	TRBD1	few	TGTGCCAGCAGCTCGGGACAGCCGGTCCAAGAGACCCAGTACTTC	CASSSGQPVQETQYF
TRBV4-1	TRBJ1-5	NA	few	TGCGCCAGCAGCCAAGATGAGCCCGGCAATCAGCCCCAGCATTTT	CASSQDEPGNQPQHF
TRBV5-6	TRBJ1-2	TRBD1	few	TGTGCCAGCAGCACCCCCTTACAGGGGCGGTATGGCTACACCTTC	CASSTPLQGRYGYTF
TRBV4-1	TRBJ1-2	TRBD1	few	TGCGCCAGCAGGATAACAGGGGGAATTCGCTACACCTTC	CASRITGGIRYTF
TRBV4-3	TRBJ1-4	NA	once	TGCGCCAGTGCGGGGCTCGGAAAACTGTTTTTT	CASAGLGKLFF
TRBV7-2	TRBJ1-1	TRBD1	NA	TGTGCCAGCAGGACAGGGATGAACACTGAAGCTTTCTTT	CASRTGMNTEAFF
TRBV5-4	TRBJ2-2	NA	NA	TGTGCCAGCAGCTTGGACAGACCGAACACCGGGGAGCTGTTTTTT	CASSLDRPNTGELFF
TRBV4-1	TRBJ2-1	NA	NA	TGCGCCAGCAGCCAAGTGGCAGGGAAACAATATGAGCAGTTCTTC	CASSQVAGKQYEQFF
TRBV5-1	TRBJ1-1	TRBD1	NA	TGCGCCAGCAGCGGGGGACAGATGAACACTGAAGCTTTCTTT	CASSGGQMNTEAFF
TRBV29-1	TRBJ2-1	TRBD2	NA	TGCAGCGTTGAAGGGGGATTGACTAGCGGGGGAGACAATGAGCAGTTCTTC	CSVEGGLTSGGDNEQFF
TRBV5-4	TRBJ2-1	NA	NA	TGTGCCAGCAGCTTGGGACAATACTCCTACAATGAGCAGTTCTTC	CASSLGQYSYNEQFF
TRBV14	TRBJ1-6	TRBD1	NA	TGTGCCAGCAGCCAGGTACAGGGGGCTAAGAATTCACCCCTCCACTTT	CASSQVQGAKNSPLHF
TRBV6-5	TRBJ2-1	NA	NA	TGTGCCAGCAGTTACGGGCAGGGTCTTTACAATGAGCAGTTCTTC	CASSYGQGLYNEQFF
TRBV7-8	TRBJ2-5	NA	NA	TGTGCCAGCAGCTTAGGCGGCAGGGAAGAGACCCAGTACTTC	CASSLGGREETQYF
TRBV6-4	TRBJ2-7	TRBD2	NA	TGTGCCAGCAGTTACCGGGGAGGGTTATACGAGCAGTACTTC	CASSYRGGLYEQYF
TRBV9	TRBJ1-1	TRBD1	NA	TGTGCCAGCAGCGTGGACCCGCAGGGGGAGGCTTTCTTT	CASSVDPQGEAFF
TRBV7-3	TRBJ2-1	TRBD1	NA	TGTGCCAGCAGCGAAGGGACAGGGGGTTACAATGAGCAGTTCTTC	CASSEGTGGYNEQFF
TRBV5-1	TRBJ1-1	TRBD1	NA	TGCGCCAGCAGCTTGGCCGACAGGGCGGACACTGAAGCTTTCTTT	CASSLADRADTEAFF
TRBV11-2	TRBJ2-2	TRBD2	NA	TGTGCCAGCAGCTTAGTCACCGGACTAGGACTTAACACCGGGGAGCTGTTTTTT	CASSLVTGLGLNTGELFF